What follows are 12 T cell receptor beta chains derived from one specimen sequenced in a study of blood T cell repertoires in COVID-19. The assay was immunoSEQ multiplex PCR, and TCRdb's table has in-frame clones only and misses some. The top ten hold approximately 8% of the sample, which has 130,000 to 150,000 clones, approximately 85% seen once. The sample taken for sequencing was peripheral blood. The receptors were gathered from a woman in her sixties with COVID-19, enrolled during active disease.

The chain couples TRBV10-2 to TRBJ1-1, with D tentatively TRBD1 (5 bases). The germline V gene has CDR1 WSHSY and CDR2 SAAADI. CDR3 length: 14 residues. Trimming removed 6 bases from V and 3 bases from J, with 14 bases in between. CDR3 in amino acids: CASSSGHLDTEAFF. The CDR3 DNA sequence: TGCGCCAGCAGCTCAGGACATCTTGACACTGAAGCTTTCTTT.

The rearrangement joins TRBV30 to TRBJ2-7; 10 positions agree with TRBD1. There are 15 residues in the CDR3. The V gene end was trimmed by 0 bases and the J gene end by 4 bases; junction bases not matched to a gene: 6. CDR1 and CDR2 from the germline V gene are GTSNPN and SVGIG (reference sequence). CDR3 residues: CAWSVPGTGAYEQYF. The CDR3 nucleotides read TGTGCCTGGAGTGTCCCCGGGACAGGGGCTTACGAGCAGTACTTC. Full variable domain (missing parts from reference TRBV30 and TRBJ2-7): SQTIHQWPATLVQPVGSPLSLECTVEGTSNPNLYWYRQAAGRGLQLLFYSVGIGQISSEVPQNLSASRPQDRQFILSSKKLLLSDSGFYLCAWSVPGTGAYEQYFGPGTRLTVT.

This sequence joins TRBV2 and TRBJ2-3; 11 bases align to TRBD1. Per germline, CDR1 SNHLY and CDR2 FYNNEI. The CDR3 runs to 15 residues. Unmatched junction bases numbered 4, after V lost 5 bases and J lost 3 bases. The CDR3 is CASSPGQGVTDTQYF. The CDR3, as DNA: TGTGCCAGCAGTCCGGGACAGGGGGTTACAGATACGCAGTATTTT.

Only a few counts were recorded for this clone. The rearrangement joins TRBV5-4 to TRBJ2-2, with D possibly matching TRBD1 (6 bases). Germline lookup yields CDR1 SGHNT and CDR2 YYREEE (reference sequence). V shed 1 base and J shed 1 base, with 11 bases lying between them. CDR3 length: 16 residues. CDR3 region: CASSLYRQVNTGELFF. The CDR3 bases are TGTGCCAGCAGCTTGTATAGACAGGTGAACACCGGGGAGCTGTTTTTT.

This clone was observed once. V usage is TRBV19 and J usage is TRBJ2-3; possible D gene TRBD2, 5 bases. Between the trimmed V and J ends, which lost 2 bases and 1 base, there was a span of 13 bases. The CDR3 runs 16 residues. The germline V gene encodes CDR1 LNHDA and CDR2 SQIVND (reference sequence). The DNA for the CDR3 is TGTGCCAGTAGTATATCGTGGCACGGGGGCACAGATACGCAGTATTTT. Encoded protein: CASSISWHGGTDTQYF.

The chain recombines TRBV5-1 with TRBJ2-5, with 10 bases identical to TRBD2. CDR1 and CDR2 from the germline V gene are SGHRS and YFSETQ. V lost 4 bases and J lost 9; bases outside the gene matches: 12. This CDR3 is built from 15 residues. This chain's CDR3 is CASSTQRGGPGAQYF. For the CDR3, the DNA is TGCGCCAGCAGCACCCAGCGGGGGGGACCCGGGGCCCAGTACTTC.

V usage is TRBV2 and J usage is TRBJ2-7; 7 bases agree with TRBD1. This CDR3 is built from 17 residues. Germline CDR1 and CDR2: SNHLY and FYNNEI. Losses at the gene ends were 3 bases for V and 2 bases for J; bases not matched to a gene: 13. The CDR3 DNA follows: TGTGCCAGCAGTGATGGCAGGGGGATCAAATATACCTACGAGCAGTACTTC. The encoded protein is CASSDGRGIKYTYEQYF.

This chain connects TRBV7-9 to TRBJ1-5; D unresolved. From germline, CDR1 is SEHNR and CDR2 FQNEAQ (reference sequence). The CDR3 sequence is 18 residues long. The V end lost 0 bases, the J end lost 1 base, and 16 bases lay between the germline ends. DNA for the CDR3: TGTGCCAGCAGCTTAGCTATTGGAACAGTCGCGAGCAATCAGCCCCAGCATTTT. It yields the protein CASSLAIGTVASNQPQHF.

V and J are TRBV7-9 and TRBJ2-1; the D is unclear. Trimming took 4 bases from V and 6 from J, leaving 19 bases between them. The CDR3 is 16 residues long. Germline lookup yields CDR1 SEHNR and CDR2 FQNEAQ (reference sequence). The CDR3 region has the DNA TGTGCCAGCAGCTCCCCCTTTAATTCCGCTACCAATGAGCAGTTCTTC. As protein: CASSSPFNSATNEQFF.

The chain is built from TRBV9 and TRBJ2-1; maybe TRBD1 (5 bases). CDR3 length: 13 residues. Deletions cut 3 bases from V and 9 bases from J, with 13 bases between. Looked up from germline, CDR1 is SGDLS and CDR2 is YYNGEE. This CDR3 reads CASSGTRKSEQFF. CDR3 DNA sequence: TGTGCCAGCAGCGGGACACGGAAAAGTGAGCAGTTCTTC. The full variable domain, in which reference TRBV9 and TRBJ2-1 provide the parts outside the CDR3, is DSGVTQTPKHLITATGQRVTLRCSPRSGDLSVYWYQQSLDQGLQFLIQYYNGEERAKGNILERFSAQQFPDLHSELNLSSLELGDSALYFCASSGTRKSEQFFGPGTRLTVL.

The CDR3 DNA is TGTGCCAGTACCCTGACAGTGGGCACTGAAGCTTTCTTT. Amino acids: CASTLTVGTEAFF. The chain employs TRBV19 and TRBJ1-1, with D possibly being TRBD1 (5 bases). CDR3 size: 13 residues. V was clipped by 7 bases and J by 4 bases, with 13 bases between them. Germline-derived CDR1 and CDR2 are LNHDA and SQIVND (reference sequence).

This chain uses TRBV5-1 with TRBJ2-7; TRBD2 agrees at 9 bases. V shed 4 bases, J shed 1 base, and the junction held 9 bases outside the gene matches. Germline CDR1 reads SGHRS; CDR2 reads YFSETQ. This CDR3 spans 16 amino acids. The CDR3 bases are TGCGCCAGCAGCCCATTTAGCGGGGGCCTGTCCTACGAGCAGTACTTC. It encodes CASSPFSGGLSYEQYF.